This T cell receptor beta chain was recorded in a study of cytomegalovirus exposure and HLA in healthy donors. CDR1 is MDHEN and CDR2 is SYDVKM in the germline V gene. The CDR3 is 15 residues long. With 3 bases clipped from V and 1 base from J, the junction kept 6 bases outside the gene matches. Amplification used 60 Vbeta primers and 13 Jbeta primers. This table comes from immunoSEQ multiplex PCR, and its TCRdb copy is limited to in-frame clones, with some not included. The table has some 130,000 clones, approximately 79% seen once; the top ten hold around 7%. Sequencing used PBMCs. The clonotype comes from a man between 35 and 55 years old in good health and CMV-seropositive. The chain joins TRBV28 to TRBJ2-7; 7 positions match TRBD2. In nucleotides, the CDR3 is TGTGCCAGCAGTTTTCGGACTAGAGCGTCCTACGAGCAGTACTTC. It encodes CASSFRTRASYEQYF.